In its sample, the clone carrying this TCR beta chain was seen a few times. Both TCR beta VDJ combination and CDR3 sequence profiling were carried out. Genomic DNA was the template for this profiling. One entry per CDR3 protein, called by TCRdb with MiXCR from the reads. The sample lists 150,000 to 200,000 distinct CDR3 sequences; about half were seen once. These data belong to a study of CD8+CD57+ T cells in acquired aplastic anemia. Trimming pared 5 bases from V and 5 bases from J, leaving 13 bases between. CDR1 is LNHDA and CDR2 is SQIVND in the germline V gene (reference sequence). The CDR3 covers 13 residues.

This TCR was recovered from a human donor in good health. The chain employs TRBV19 and TRBJ2-7, with D perhaps TRBD1 or TRBD2 (5 bases each). Sequencing was done on a sample of sorted CD4+, CD8+, or CD8+CD57+ T cells (not recorded which) from PBMCs. The CDR3 region is CASSRRDVNEQYF. The CDR3, as DNA: TGTGCCAGTAGTCGCCGGGACGTAAACGAGCAGTACTTC.